This TCR beta chain emerged from a study of T cell changes during pregnancy in multiple sclerosis. The CDR3 spans 13 residues. Germline values: CDR1 MNHNS, CDR2 SASEGT. Trimming removed 4 bases at V and 5 bases at J, with 11 bases between. Here immunoSEQ multiplex PCR was the method, and the copy in TCRdb shows in-frame clones only, minus some. Of approximately 85,000 clones listed, just over 90% are singletons. The chain has TRBV6-1 and TRBJ1-2; D not resolved. The sequence was collected from a female donor with multiple sclerosis, enrolled in a pregnancy study. Here the sequenced sample was peripheral blood, taken in the first trimester of pregnancy. DNA of the CDR3: TGTGCCAGCAGTGGGTCAGGTTCATATGGCTACACCTTC. Protein sequence: CASSGSGSYGYTF.